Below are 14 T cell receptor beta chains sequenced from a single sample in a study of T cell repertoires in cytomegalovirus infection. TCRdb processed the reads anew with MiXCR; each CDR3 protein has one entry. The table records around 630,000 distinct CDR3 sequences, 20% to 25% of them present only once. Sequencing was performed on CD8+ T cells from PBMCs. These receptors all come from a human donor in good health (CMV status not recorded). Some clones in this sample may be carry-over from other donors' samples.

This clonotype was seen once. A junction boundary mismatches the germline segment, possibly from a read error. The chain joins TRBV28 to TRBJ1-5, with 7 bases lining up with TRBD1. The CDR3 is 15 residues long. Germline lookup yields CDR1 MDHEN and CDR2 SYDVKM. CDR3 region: CASNPWDSSDQPQHF. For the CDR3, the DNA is TGTGCCAGCAACCCCTGGGACAGTAGCGATCAGCCCCAGCATTTT.

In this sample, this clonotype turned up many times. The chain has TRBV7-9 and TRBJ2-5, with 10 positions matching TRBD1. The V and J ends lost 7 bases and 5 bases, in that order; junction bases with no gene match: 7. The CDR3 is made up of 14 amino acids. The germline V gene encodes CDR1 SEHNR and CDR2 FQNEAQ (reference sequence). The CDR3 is CASNPTGGLETQYF. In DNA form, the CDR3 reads TGTGCCAGCAACCCGACAGGGGGCTTGGAGACCCAGTACTTC. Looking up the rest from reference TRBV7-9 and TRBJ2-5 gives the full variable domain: DTGVSQNPRHKITKRGQNVTFRCDPISEHNRLYWYRQTLGQGPEFLTYFQNEAQLEKSRLLSDRFSAERPKGSFSTLEIQRTEQGDSAMYLCASNPTGGLETQYFGPGTRLLVL.

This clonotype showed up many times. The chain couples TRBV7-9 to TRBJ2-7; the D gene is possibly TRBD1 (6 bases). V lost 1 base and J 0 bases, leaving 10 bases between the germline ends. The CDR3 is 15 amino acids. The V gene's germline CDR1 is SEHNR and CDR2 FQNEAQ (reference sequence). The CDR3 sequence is CASSLGTASSYEQYF. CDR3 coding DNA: TGTGCCAGCAGCTTAGGGACAGCGAGCTCCTACGAGCAGTACTTC.

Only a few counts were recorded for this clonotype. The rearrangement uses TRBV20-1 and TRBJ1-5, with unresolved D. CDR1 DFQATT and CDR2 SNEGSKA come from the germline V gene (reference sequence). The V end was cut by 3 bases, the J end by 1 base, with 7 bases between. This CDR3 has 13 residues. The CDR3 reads CSARGSSNQPQHF. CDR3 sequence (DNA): TGCAGTGCTAGGGGTAGCAGCAATCAGCCCCAGCATTTT.

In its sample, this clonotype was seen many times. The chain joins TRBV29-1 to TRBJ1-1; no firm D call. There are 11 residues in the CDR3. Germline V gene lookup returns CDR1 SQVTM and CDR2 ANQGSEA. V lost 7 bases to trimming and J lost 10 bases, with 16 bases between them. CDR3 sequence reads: CSAIDPHGAFF. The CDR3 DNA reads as TGCAGCGCCATTGACCCGCACGGAGCTTTCTTT. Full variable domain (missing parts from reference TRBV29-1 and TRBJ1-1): SAVISQKPSRDICQRGTSLTIQCQVDSQVTMMFWYRQQPGQSLTLIATANQGSEATYESGFVIDKFPISRPNLTFSTLTVSNMSPEDSSIYLCSAIDPHGAFFGQGTRLTVV.

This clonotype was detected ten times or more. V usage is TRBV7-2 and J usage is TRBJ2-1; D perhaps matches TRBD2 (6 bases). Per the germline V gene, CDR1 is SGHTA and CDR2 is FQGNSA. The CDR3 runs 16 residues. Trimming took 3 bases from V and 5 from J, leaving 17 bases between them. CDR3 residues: CASSLSAGPDHNEQFF. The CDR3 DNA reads TGTGCCAGCAGCTTGTCTGCGGGACCTGATCACAATGAGCAGTTCTTC.

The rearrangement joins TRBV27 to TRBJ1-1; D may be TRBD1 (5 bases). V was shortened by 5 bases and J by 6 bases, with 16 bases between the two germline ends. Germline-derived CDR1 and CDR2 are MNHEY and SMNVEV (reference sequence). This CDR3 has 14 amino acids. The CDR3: CASSPGTPEPEAFF. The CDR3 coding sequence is TGTGCCAGCAGTCCCGGGACCCCCGAGCCTGAAGCTTTCTTT.

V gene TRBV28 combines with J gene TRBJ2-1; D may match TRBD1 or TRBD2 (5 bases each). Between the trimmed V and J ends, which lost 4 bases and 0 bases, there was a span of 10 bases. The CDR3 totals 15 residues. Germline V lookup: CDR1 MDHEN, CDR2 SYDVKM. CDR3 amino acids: CASSYVGDSYNEQFF. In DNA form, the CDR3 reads TGTGCCAGCAGTTACGTGGGGGACTCCTACAATGAGCAGTTCTTC. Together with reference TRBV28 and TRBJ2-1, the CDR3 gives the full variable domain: DVKVTQSSRYLVKRTGEKVFLECVQDMDHENMFWYRQDPGLGLRLIYFSYDVKMKEKGDIPEGYSVSREKKERFSLILESASTNQTSMYLCASSYVGDSYNEQFFGPGTRLTVL.

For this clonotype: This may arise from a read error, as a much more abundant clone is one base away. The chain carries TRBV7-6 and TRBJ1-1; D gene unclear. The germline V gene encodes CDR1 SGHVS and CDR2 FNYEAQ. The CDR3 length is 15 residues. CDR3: CVSSFQQGRGTEAFF. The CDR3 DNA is TGTGTCAGCAGCTTCCAACAAGGGCGAGGGACTGAAGCTTTCTTT.

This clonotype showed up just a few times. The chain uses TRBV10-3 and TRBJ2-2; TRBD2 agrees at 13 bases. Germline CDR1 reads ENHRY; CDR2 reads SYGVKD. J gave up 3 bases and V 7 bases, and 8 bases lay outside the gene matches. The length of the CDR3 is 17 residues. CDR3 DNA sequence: TGTGCCATCACCGCACTAGCGGGGGGGCATGACACCGGGGAGCTGTTTTTT. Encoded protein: CAITALAGGHDTGELFF.

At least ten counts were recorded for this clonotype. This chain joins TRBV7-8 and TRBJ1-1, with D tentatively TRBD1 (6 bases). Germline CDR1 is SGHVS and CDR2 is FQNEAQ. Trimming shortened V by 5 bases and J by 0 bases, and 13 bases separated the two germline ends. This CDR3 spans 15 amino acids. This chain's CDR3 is CASSAPGTLNTEAFF. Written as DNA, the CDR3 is TGTGCCAGCAGCGCGCCCGGGACACTGAACACTGAAGCTTTCTTT.

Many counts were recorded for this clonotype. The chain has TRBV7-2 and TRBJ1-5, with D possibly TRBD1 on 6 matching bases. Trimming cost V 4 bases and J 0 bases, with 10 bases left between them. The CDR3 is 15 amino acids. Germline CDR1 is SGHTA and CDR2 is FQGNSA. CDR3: CASSSRTASNQPQHF. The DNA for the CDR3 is TGTGCCAGCAGCTCCCGGACAGCTAGCAATCAGCCCCAGCATTTT.

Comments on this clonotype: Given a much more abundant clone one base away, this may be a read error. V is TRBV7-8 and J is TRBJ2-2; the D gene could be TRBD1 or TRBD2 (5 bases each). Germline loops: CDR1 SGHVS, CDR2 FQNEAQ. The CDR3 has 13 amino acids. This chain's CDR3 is CASSSRGTGELLF. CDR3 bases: TGTGCCAGCAGCTCGAGGGGCACCGGGGAGCTGTTGTTT.

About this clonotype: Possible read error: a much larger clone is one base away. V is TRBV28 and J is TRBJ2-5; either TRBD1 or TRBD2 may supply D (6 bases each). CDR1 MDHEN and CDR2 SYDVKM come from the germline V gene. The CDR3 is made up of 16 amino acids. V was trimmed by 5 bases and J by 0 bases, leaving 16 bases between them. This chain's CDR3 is CASSPNPGAHQETQYF. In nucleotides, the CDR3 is TGTGCCAGCAGTCCCAACCCGGGGGCGCACCAAGAGACCCAGTACTTC.